The rows below give T cell receptor beta chains drawn from one sample of a study of blood T cell repertoires in COVID-19. Method: immunoSEQ multiplex PCR; TCRdb's copy keeps in-frame clones and lacks some. The repertoire includes a few hundred thousand clones, 89% of them detected once, and 3% sits in the top ten. Specimen: peripheral blood. The receptor source for this set is a woman in her twenties or thirties with COVID-19, enrolled during active disease. The CDR3 runs from the conserved cysteine through the conserved F or W. The order of the fields is V gene, clone size, J gene, D gene, CDR3 DNA, CDR3 protein. A D gene is named only where the DNA matches it firmly. A row's size may be missing; if present it is once, few, many or a size class.

v_gene: TRBV12-3/TRBV12-4; abundance: once; j_gene: TRBJ2-4; d_gene: NA; CDR3nt: TGTGCCAGCAGTTTAGGTGGACAGAGCATTCAGTACTTC; CDR3aa: CASSLGGQSIQYF
v_gene: TRBV2; abundance: NA; j_gene: TRBJ2-3; d_gene: TRBD1; CDR3nt: TGTGCCAGCAGTGAACAGGGGGCAGGCACAGATACGCAGTATTTT; CDR3aa: CASSEQGAGTDTQYF
v_gene: TRBV21-1; abundance: once; j_gene: TRBJ1-4; d_gene: NA; CDR3nt: TGTGCCAGCACCCTCAATGAAAAACTGTTTTTT; CDR3aa: CASTLNEKLFF
v_gene: TRBV24-1; abundance: NA; j_gene: TRBJ1-5; d_gene: NA; CDR3nt: TGTGCCACCAGTGACCGTCTCGGGGATCAGCCCCAGCATTTT; CDR3aa: CATSDRLGDQPQHF
v_gene: TRBV27; abundance: NA; j_gene: TRBJ1-2; d_gene: TRBD1; CDR3nt: TGTGCCAGCAGCCGGGAGGGACAGGGTCATGGCTACACCTTC; CDR3aa: CASSREGQGHGYTF
v_gene: TRBV6-5; abundance: NA; j_gene: TRBJ2-2; d_gene: NA; CDR3nt: TGTGCCAGCAGTCGTAGTGGGCCCAGCACCGGGGAGCTGTTTTTT; CDR3aa: CASSRSGPSTGELFF
v_gene: TRBV7-9; abundance: NA; j_gene: TRBJ2-5; d_gene: TRBD2; CDR3nt: TGTGCCAGCAGCCTACAGCGGGAGCTTGGGACCCAGTACTTC; CDR3aa: CASSLQRELGTQYF
v_gene: TRBV7-2; abundance: NA; j_gene: TRBJ2-5; d_gene: NA; CDR3nt: TGTGCCAGCAGCCCCCCAAAACAAGAGACCCAGTACTTC; CDR3aa: CASSPPKQETQYF
v_gene: TRBV9; abundance: NA; j_gene: TRBJ2-2; d_gene: NA; CDR3nt: TGTGCCAGCAGCGCTGGAGGTGCCATTGCCGGGGAGCTGTTTTTT; CDR3aa: CASSAGGAIAGELFF
v_gene: TRBV4-1; abundance: once; j_gene: TRBJ1-2; d_gene: NA; CDR3nt: TGCGCCAGCAGCCAAGACGTCTCTCTTAACTATGGCTACACCTTC; CDR3aa: CASSQDVSLNYGYTF
v_gene: TRBV6-4; abundance: NA; j_gene: TRBJ2-3; d_gene: NA; CDR3nt: TGTGCCAGCAGTGAGGCCAGCGGGAGCACAGATACGCAGTATTTT; CDR3aa: CASSEASGSTDTQYF
v_gene: TRBV2; abundance: NA; j_gene: TRBJ2-5; d_gene: NA; CDR3nt: TGTGCCAGCAGTAGCCCGTGGCAAGAGACCCAGTACTTC; CDR3aa: CASSSPWQETQYF
v_gene: TRBV10-3; abundance: NA; j_gene: TRBJ2-7; d_gene: TRBD1; CDR3nt: TGTGCCACCGGGACAGGGGACTACGAGCAGTACTTC; CDR3aa: CATGTGDYEQYF
v_gene: TRBV19; abundance: NA; j_gene: TRBJ2-1; d_gene: TRBD2; CDR3nt: TGTGCCAGTGGACTAGCGGGGGCCGGATACAATGAGCAGTTCTTC; CDR3aa: CASGLAGAGYNEQFF
v_gene: TRBV11-2; abundance: NA; j_gene: TRBJ2-7; d_gene: TRBD2; CDR3nt: TGTGCCAGCAGCTTAGACGTAGCGGGGAACTACGAGCAGTACTTC; CDR3aa: CASSLDVAGNYEQYF
v_gene: TRBV19; abundance: NA; j_gene: TRBJ2-3; d_gene: TRBD2; CDR3nt: TGTGCCAGTAGTATTGGACTAGCGGATACGCAGTATTTT; CDR3aa: CASSIGLADTQYF